These 11 T cell receptor beta chains were all obtained from the same sample, sequenced in a study of T cell repertoires in cytomegalovirus infection (dated by TCRdb to about 2019). Instrument used: Illumina HiSeq 1500. TCRdb's own reprocessing of the public reads used fastp at Q25 and MiXCR and kept productive beta chains. Entries are consolidated by CDR3 protein sequence, retaining the most common genes and DNA. Recorded for this sample are around 740,000 distinct CDR3 sequences; about 40% of them occurred a single time. The ten largest account for around 2.8% of the sample. The sequenced sample consisted of PBMCs. Every receptor here comes from a human donor in good health (CMV status not recorded). Some clones in this sample may be carry-over from other donors' samples.

This chain links TRBV6-1 with TRBJ2-1, with TRBD2 matching over 15 bases. This CDR3 has 14 amino acids. The junction had 7 bases not matched to a gene; V was cut back by 6 bases and J by 13 bases. Germline CDR1 MNHNS, CDR2 SASEGT. The CDR3 DNA follows: TGTGCCAGCAGGGGGGGACTAGCGGGAGGAGATCAGTTCTTC. Its translation is CASRGGLAGGDQFF.

In its sample, this clonotype was seen a few times. This sequence joins TRBV6-5 and TRBJ2-5, with TRBD1 as a possible D gene (6 bases). This CDR3 comprises 14 residues. The V gene's germline CDR1 is MNHEY and CDR2 SVGAGI. The ends were cut back, 4 bases at V and 7 bases at J, with 16 bases in the middle. The CDR3 region has the DNA TGTGCCAGCAGTTCTCAAAGGGGGATTGGGACCCAGTACTTC. Translating gives CASSSQRGIGTQYF.

V is TRBV5-1 and J is TRBJ2-1; D ambiguous. The CDR3 contains 14 residues. CDR1 is SGHRS and CDR2 is YFSETQ in the germline V gene. V was shortened by 4 bases and J by 10 bases, with 18 bases between the two germline ends. This CDR3 reads CASSTVITGYEQFF. CDR3 nucleotide sequence: TGCGCCAGCAGCACTGTCATTACGGGCTACGAGCAGTTCTTC.

On this clonotype itself: The CDR3 carries no conserved terminal phenylalanine or tryptophan, so it likely arises from a read error. The genes are TRBV7-6 and TRBJ2-1; 8 bases match TRBD2. The germline gives CDR1 SGHVS, CDR2 FNYEAQ. The CDR3 spans 14 residues. V lost 5 bases, J lost 9 bases, and 9 bases stayed unmatched. The CDR3 DNA follows: TGTGCCAGCAGCGATTCGGGGGGGCTAGCTGAGCAGTTCTTA. It translates to CASSDSGGLAEQFL.

The CDR3 here is CSADDSGGASYEQYF. The DNA of the CDR3 is TGCAGTGCCGACGACAGCGGGGGGGCCTCCTACGAGCAGTACTTC. The gene calls are TRBV20-1 and TRBJ2-7, with 10 bases matching TRBD2. V shed 6 bases and J 0 bases; nucleotides not matched to a gene: 8. Germline V gene sequence: CDR1 DFQATT, CDR2 SNEGSKA (reference sequence). The CDR3 covers 15 residues.

The J gene is TRBJ2-3, the V gene TRBV20-1, with 12 bases lining up with TRBD2. This CDR3 region has 16 residues. The trim removed 0 bases at V and 3 bases at J, leaving 4 bases unmatched. CDR1 DFQATT and CDR2 SNEGSKA come from the germline V gene (reference sequence). The CDR3 coding sequence is TGCAGTGCTAGAGATTGGCTAGCGGGAGGGACAGATACGCAGTATTTT. It translates to CSARDWLAGGTDTQYF.

This clonotype was observed a handful of times. This rearrangement joins TRBV4-1 to TRBJ1-3; no definite D call. The germline CDR1 and CDR2 sequences are MGHRA and YSYEKL. The CDR3 consists of 16 residues. Trimming took 5 bases from V and 2 from J, leaving 16 bases between them. The CDR3 region has the DNA TGCGCCAGCAGCATAAGGCAGGTCGTCGCTGGAAACACCATATATTTT. Its translation: CASSIRQVVAGNTIYF.

This clonotype was seen more than once but under ten times. The chain recombines TRBV5-1 with TRBJ1-1, with D uncertain. V was cut by 7 bases and J by 0 bases, with 16 bases left in between. Germline values: CDR1 SGHRS, CDR2 YFSETQ. This CDR3 is built from 15 residues. CDR3 protein: CASARAPTLNTEAFF. In DNA, the CDR3 is TGCGCCAGCGCCCGGGCCCCGACCTTGAACACTGAAGCTTTCTTT.

The rearrangement joins TRBV30 to TRBJ2-5; the match to TRBD2 covers 7 bases. The V segment lost 3 bases and the J segment 4 bases; nucleotides outside the gene matches: 5. Per germline, CDR1 GTSNPN and CDR2 SVGIG (reference sequence). CDR3 length equals 13 residues. The CDR3 loop reads CAWRGGGTETQYF. DNA of the CDR3: TGTGCCTGGAGGGGGGGGGGTACAGAGACCCAGTACTTC.

The V gene is TRBV19, the J gene TRBJ2-4; 7 bases are a match to TRBD1. The CDR3 length is 14 residues. Per germline, CDR1 LNHDA and CDR2 SQIVND (reference sequence). V lost 7 bases to trimming and J lost 8 bases; unmatched junction nucleotides: 11. The CDR3: CASTIQGESDIQYF. The CDR3 nucleotides are TGTGCCAGTACTATCCAGGGGGAAAGCGACATTCAGTACTTC.

The chain is built from TRBV12-5 and TRBJ2-1, with D hard to call. The CDR3 totals 11 residues. V dropped 4 bases and J dropped 5 bases, with 3 bases sitting between them. Germline V CDR1 and CDR2: LGHNT, FRNRAP. This CDR3 is CASGSNNEQFF. The CDR3, as DNA: TGTGCTAGTGGTTCTAACAATGAGCAGTTCTTC.